The 20 T cell receptor beta chains presented below share a single source sample, sequenced in a study of CXCR3-negative and CXCR3-positive naive CD8 T cells. Regarding the study as a whole: TRB CDR3 hydrophobicity was greater in CXCR3-positive naive cells than in CXCR3-negative naive cells.

Libraries of TRB cDNA were made by 5' RACE and carried UMIs. Reprocessing the 5' RACE reads, TCRdb reports a single entry for every CDR3 protein and omits DNA. The repertoire table contains some 130,000 distinct CDR3 sequences. These receptors' targets are unknown. The material sequenced was naive CXCR3+ CD8+ T cells from blood. Subset indicated: CD45RO-CCR7+CD27+CD95- naive CD8+ T cells expressing CXCR3 (TNR3+). Receptors originate from a human donor in good health. Some clones in this sample may be carry-over from other donors' samples.

The CDR3: CASSSGGQPQHF. This sequence joins TRBV6-6 and TRBJ1-5; TCRdb names TRBD1, which stays unverified in the absence of DNA. CDR3 length equals 12 residues. Germline CDR1 MNHNY, CDR2 SVGAGI (reference sequence).

The chain couples TRBV7-9 to TRBJ2-7. The CDR3 runs 14 residues. Germline loops: CDR1 SEHNR, CDR2 FQNEAQ (reference sequence). CDR3 in amino acids: CASSATGDSYEQYF.

This rearrangement joins TRBV25-1 to TRBJ1-2; TCRdb indicates TRBD1, and absent DNA this call remains unverified. Germline loops: CDR1 MGHDK, CDR2 SYGVNS. This CDR3 comprises 15 residues. The CDR3 loop reads CASSGGRGNGYGYTF.

CDR3 sequence reads: CSGHGTSGSRTYNEQFF. The chain links TRBV29-1 to TRBJ2-1; TCRdb picks TRBD2, but there is no DNA to check that call. CDR1 SQVTM and CDR2 ANQGSEA come from the germline V gene. CDR3 length: 17 amino acids.

The rearrangement uses TRBV15 and TRBJ1-2. The CDR3 is made up of 15 amino acids. Germline CDR1 is LNHNV and CDR2 is YYDKDF (reference sequence). The CDR3 sequence: CATSRDRFTAEGYTF.

The chain joins TRBV5-4 to TRBJ2-7; TCRdb designates TRBD1, a call that cannot be tested without DNA. Germline CDR1 and CDR2: SGHNT and YYREEE (reference sequence). The CDR3 totals 13 residues. This chain's CDR3 is CASSLTGNYEQYF.

The V call is TRBV14, the J call TRBJ2-3; TCRdb returns TRBD2, unconfirmable since there is no DNA. The CDR3 length is 16 residues. Per germline, CDR1 SGHDN and CDR2 FVKESK. The CDR3 is CASSPYLAGEVDTQYF. The whole variable domain, filled in from reference TRBV14 and TRBJ2-3, reads EAGVTQFPSHSVIEKGQTVTLRCDPISGHDNLYWYRRVMGKEIKFLLHFVKESKQDESGMPNNRFLAERTGGTYSTLKVQPAELEDSGVYFCASSPYLAGEVDTQYFGPGTRLTVL.

V gene TRBV7-9 combines with J gene TRBJ2-7; TCRdb designates TRBD1, a call that cannot be tested without DNA. The CDR3 consists of 14 residues. Germline V CDR1 and CDR2: SEHNR, FQNEAQ (reference sequence). CDR3: CASSLTYRAYEQYF.

This sequence joins TRBV4-3 and TRBJ2-2; TCRdb reports TRBD1, a call that lacks DNA to check it against. The CDR3 is 16 residues long. The V gene's germline CDR1 is LGHNA and CDR2 YSLEER. The CDR3 sequence: CASSLQNRGRGGELFF.

The chain carries TRBV18 and TRBJ1-1; TCRdb selects TRBD1, and the lack of DNA leaves this call unchecked. The CDR3 runs 12 residues. The germline V gene has CDR1 KGHSH and CDR2 LQKENI. The CDR3 region is CASSPPGQGTPF.

The CDR3 loop reads CSARGGGTEAFF. The rearrangement links TRBV20-1 to TRBJ1-1; absent DNA, TCRdb's TRBD1 call cannot be checked. The CDR3 has 12 residues. Germline V gene lookup returns CDR1 DFQATT and CDR2 SNEGSKA (reference sequence).

This sequence joins TRBV29-1 and TRBJ1-1; TCRdb's D call, TRBD1, is unchecked because there is no DNA. The CDR3 extends over 12 amino acids. Germline CDR1 SQVTM, CDR2 ANQGSEA. The CDR3 protein is CSAAGMNTEAFF. Full variable domain (outside the CDR3, taken from reference TRBV29-1 and TRBJ1-1): SAVISQKPSRDICQRGTSLTIQCQVDSQVTMMFWYRQQPGQSLTLIATANQGSEATYESGFVIDKFPISRPNLTFSTLTVSNMSPEDSSIYLCSAAGMNTEAFFGQGTRLTVV.

The chain combines TRBV7-9 with TRBJ2-1; TCRdb designates TRBD2, a call that cannot be tested without DNA. Germline CDR1 and CDR2: SEHNR and FQNEAQ (reference sequence). This CDR3 has 12 amino acids. The CDR3 is CASSYEGGEQFF.

The chain uses TRBV28 and TRBJ1-1. This CDR3 spans 16 amino acids. Germline V CDR1 and CDR2: MDHEN, SYDVKM. This chain's CDR3 is CASSSPRLDGNTEAFF. The full variable domain, its missing parts supplied by reference TRBV28 and TRBJ1-1, is DVKVTQSSRYLVKRTGEKVFLECVQDMDHENMFWYRQDPGLGLRLIYFSYDVKMKEKGDIPEGYSVSREKKERFSLILESASTNQTSMYLCASSSPRLDGNTEAFFGQGTRLTVV.

The CDR3 loop is CASSPRTGVFKGQYF. The chain is built from TRBV28 and TRBJ2-7; no DNA is available, so the TRBD1 call from TCRdb remains unchecked. Germline CDR1 and CDR2: MDHEN and SYDVKM. CDR3 length: 15 amino acids.

The J gene is TRBJ2-3, the V gene TRBV6-2 or TRBV6-3; TCRdb proposes TRBD2, but this gene call is untestable without DNA. The CDR3 is 15 amino acids. Germline assignment: CDR1 MNHEY and CDR2 SVGEGT. CDR3: CASSLTSGGADTQYF.

J is TRBJ2-7 and V is TRBV11-3; lacking DNA, the TRBD1 call made by TCRdb goes unchecked. The CDR3 has 16 amino acids. In germline, CDR1 is SGHNT, CDR2 YENEEA. This CDR3 is CASSLTSVAGVYEQYF.

The chain couples TRBV28 to TRBJ2-5; TCRdb's assignment of TRBD1 cannot be checked, as there is no DNA. This CDR3 has 14 amino acids. The germline gives CDR1 MDHEN, CDR2 SYDVKM. CDR3: CASSFWGRQETQYF.

The J gene is TRBJ2-2, the V gene TRBV7-2. Germline-derived CDR1 and CDR2 are SGHTA and FQGNSA. The CDR3 runs to 13 residues. CDR3 sequence reads: CASSPENTGELFF.

The chain couples TRBV6-5 to TRBJ1-5; as DNA is missing, the TRBD1 call by TCRdb cannot be tested. CDR1 MNHEY and CDR2 SVGAGI come from the germline V gene. This CDR3 is 13 amino acids long. CDR3 region: CASSLDTEGPQHF.